This T cell receptor beta chain was identified during a study of T cell changes during pregnancy in multiple sclerosis (dated by TCRdb to between 2019 and 2020). For the wider study: The study examined how the T cell repertoire changed over the course of pregnancy in women with multiple sclerosis.

The library was obtained by the immunoSEQ multiplex PCR assay. TCRdb re-hosts the immuneACCESS table, in-frame sequences only. Its copies lack some clones; in the studies checked, an unresolved V gene accounts for under half of them, and the cause for the rest is not known. A total of about 48,000 clones appear in this sample, 85% to 95% of them only once. The ten largest clones represent roughly 0.99% of the sample. About this clone: What this receptor recognizes is not known. No much larger clonotype is one base removed from it; base qualities were not supplied.

V loses 3 bases, J loses 2 bases, and the germline ends lie 8 bases apart. CDR3 length: 15 amino acids, cysteine to phenylalanine. The CDR3 DNA has 45 bases and is translated from base 1. The germline V gene gives CDR1 as MDHEN and CDR2 as SYDVKM. This clonotype was sampled from a female donor in good health, enrolled as a control in a pregnancy study. The receptor chain draws on TRBV28 and TRBJ2-6; the D segment cannot be called with confidence. Sample: CD4+ T cells from peripheral blood mononuclear cells, taken in the second trimester of pregnancy. The DNA sequence reads TGTGCCAGCAGTTTGGGCCAGGCTGGGGCCAACGTCCTGACTTTC. It translates to CASSLGQAGANVLTF.